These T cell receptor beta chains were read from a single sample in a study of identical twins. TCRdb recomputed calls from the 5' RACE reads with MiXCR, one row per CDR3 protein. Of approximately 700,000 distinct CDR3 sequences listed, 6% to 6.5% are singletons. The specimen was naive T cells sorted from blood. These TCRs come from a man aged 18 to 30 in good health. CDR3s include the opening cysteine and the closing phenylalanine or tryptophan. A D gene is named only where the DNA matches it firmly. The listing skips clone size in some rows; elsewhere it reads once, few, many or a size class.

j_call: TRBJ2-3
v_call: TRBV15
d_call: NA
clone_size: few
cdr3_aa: CATSPNPAYTDTQYF
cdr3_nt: TGTGCCACCAGCCCAAATCCCGCGTACACAGATACGCAGTATTTT

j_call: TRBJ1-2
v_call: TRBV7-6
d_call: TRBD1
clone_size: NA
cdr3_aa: CASSARQGDGYTF
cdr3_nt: TGTGCCAGCAGCGCCCGACAGGGCGATGGCTACACCTTC

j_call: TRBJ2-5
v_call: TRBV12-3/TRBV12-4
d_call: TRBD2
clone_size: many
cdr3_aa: CASTSGQETQYF
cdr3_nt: TGTGCCAGCACTAGCGGCCAAGAGACCCAGTACTTC

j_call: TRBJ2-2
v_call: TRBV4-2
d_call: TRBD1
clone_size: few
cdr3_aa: CASSQTGAMAGELFF
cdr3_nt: TGTGCCAGCAGCCAAACAGGGGCCATGGCCGGGGAGCTGTTTTTT

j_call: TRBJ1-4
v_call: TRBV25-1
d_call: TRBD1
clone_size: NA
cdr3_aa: CASSDGPPGQGAIWEKLFF
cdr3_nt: TGTGCCAGCAGTGATGGTCCTCCGGGACAGGGGGCTATCTGGGAAAAACTGTTTTTT

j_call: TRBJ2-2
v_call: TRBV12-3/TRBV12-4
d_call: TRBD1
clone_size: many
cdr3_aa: CASSLDRGRMPGELFF
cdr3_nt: TGTGCCAGCAGCCTCGACAGGGGGCGAATGCCCGGGGAGCTGTTTTTT

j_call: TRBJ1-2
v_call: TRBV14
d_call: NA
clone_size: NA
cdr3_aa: CASSRSRSGGYTF
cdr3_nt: TGTGCCAGCAGCCGCAGCAGGTCGGGAGGCTACACCTTC

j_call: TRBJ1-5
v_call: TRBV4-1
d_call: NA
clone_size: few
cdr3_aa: CASSPYQDSNQPQHF
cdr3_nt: TGCGCCAGCAGCCCTTATCAAGATAGCAATCAGCCCCAGCATTTT

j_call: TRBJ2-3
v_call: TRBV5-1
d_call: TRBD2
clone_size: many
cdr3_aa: CASTIVAGGPADTQYF
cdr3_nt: TGCGCCAGCACCATCGTAGCGGGAGGGCCTGCAGATACGCAGTATTTT

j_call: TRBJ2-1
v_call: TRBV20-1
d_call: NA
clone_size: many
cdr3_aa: CSANREAPEQFF
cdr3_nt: TGCAGTGCCAATAGGGAAGCCCCCGAGCAGTTCTTC

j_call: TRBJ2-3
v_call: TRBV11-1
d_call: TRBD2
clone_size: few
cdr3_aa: CASSLAFEGGGRTTDTQYF
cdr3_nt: TGTGCCAGCAGCTTAGCGTTTGAAGGCGGCGGGAGAACCACAGATACGCAGTATTTT

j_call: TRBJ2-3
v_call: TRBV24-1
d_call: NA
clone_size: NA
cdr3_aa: CATSDLLEPSGIRNTQYF
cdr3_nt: TGTGCCACCAGTGATTTGCTGGAGCCGTCAGGGATTAGAAATACGCAGTATTTT

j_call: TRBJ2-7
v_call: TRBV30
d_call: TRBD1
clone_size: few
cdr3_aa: CAQRQGADEQYF
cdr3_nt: TGTGCCCAAAGACAGGGTGCGGACGAGCAGTACTTC

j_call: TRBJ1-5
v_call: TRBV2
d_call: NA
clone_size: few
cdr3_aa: CASSEASRLSNQPQHF
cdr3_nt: TGTGCCAGCAGTGAAGCCTCTCGGTTAAGCAATCAGCCCCAGCATTTT

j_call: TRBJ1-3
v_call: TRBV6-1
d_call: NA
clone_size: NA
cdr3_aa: CASRTGHSGNTIYF
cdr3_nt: TGTGCCAGCAGAACCGGACACTCTGGAAACACCATATATTTT